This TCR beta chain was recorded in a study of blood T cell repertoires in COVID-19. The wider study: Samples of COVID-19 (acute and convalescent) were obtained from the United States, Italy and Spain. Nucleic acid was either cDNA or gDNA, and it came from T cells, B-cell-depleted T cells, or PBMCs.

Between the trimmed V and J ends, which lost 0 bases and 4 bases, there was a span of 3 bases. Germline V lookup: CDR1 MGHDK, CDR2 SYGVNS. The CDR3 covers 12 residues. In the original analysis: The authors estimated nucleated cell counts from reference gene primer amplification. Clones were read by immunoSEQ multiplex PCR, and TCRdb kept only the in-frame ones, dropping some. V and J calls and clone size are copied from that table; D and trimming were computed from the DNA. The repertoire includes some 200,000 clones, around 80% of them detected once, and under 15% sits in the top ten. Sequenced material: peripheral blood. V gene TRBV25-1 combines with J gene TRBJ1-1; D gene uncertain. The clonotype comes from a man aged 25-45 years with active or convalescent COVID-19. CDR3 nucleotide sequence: TGTGCCAGCAGTGAATACAGCACTGAAGCTTTCTTT. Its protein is CASSEYSTEAFF.